This TCR beta chain appears in the sequencing data of a study of T cells after yellow fever vaccination. Across the whole study: Fractions of low cell number were prepared using SMART-Seq v4 Ultra Low Input.

In the case of this clonotype: A read error may produce the germline difference seen at one junction end.

The CDR3 length is 11 residues. Germline V gives CDR1 SNHLY, CDR2 FYNNEI. TCRdb called the 5' RACE reads again in MiXCR, with one record for every CDR3 protein. The sample carries some 560,000 distinct CDR3 sequences, approximately 16% recorded once. Material: PBMCs, obtained around 5 days after the first yellow fever vaccination. The chain combines TRBV2 with TRBJ2-3; D possibly corresponds to TRBD2 (8 bases). The receptor was isolated from a man younger than 30 who received the YFV17D yellow fever vaccine. The CDR3 nucleotides read TGTGCCAGCGGGGACAGCGGGGGCAGGGATTTT. This codes for CASGDSGGRDF.